The 26 T cell receptor beta chains given below trace back to one sample, sequenced in a study of T cell responses to AZD1222 COVID-19 vaccine. Here immunoSEQ multiplex PCR was the method, and the copy in TCRdb shows in-frame clones only, minus some. The sample has 20,000 to 25,000 clones, 82% seen once. Source: peripheral blood, taken on day 0 of AZD1222 vaccination. These receptors were obtained from an adult in good health.

This clone has only one observation. The rearrangement joins TRBV6-5 to TRBJ2-5; no reliable D call. The CDR3 is made up of 14 amino acids. V was shortened by 7 bases and J by 4 bases, with 16 bases between the two germline ends. The germline V gene encodes CDR1 MNHEY and CDR2 SVGAGI. CDR3 in amino acids: CASTKGLDRETQYF. Here the CDR3 DNA reads TGTGCCAGCACCAAGGGTCTTGACCGAGAGACCCAGTACTTC.

The chain carries TRBV2 and TRBJ2-1, with no clear D. The CDR3 covers 13 residues. Between the trimmed V and J ends, which lost 2 bases and 3 bases, there was a span of 5 bases. Germline CDR1 reads SNHLY; CDR2 reads FYNNEI. The CDR3 loop is CASSEQSYNEQFF. The DNA of the CDR3 is TGTGCCAGCAGTGAACAGAGCTACAATGAGCAGTTCTTC.

The chain couples TRBV18 to TRBJ2-7; unclear D gene. V shed 5 bases and J shed 3 bases, with 8 bases lying between them. The V gene's germline CDR1 is KGHSH and CDR2 LQKENI. The CDR3 is 12 amino acids. CDR3 nucleotides: TGTGCCAGCTCAAGTCAGATCTACGAGCAGTACTTC. Translated: CASSSQIYEQYF.

The sample holds one count of this clone. This sequence joins TRBV3-1 (or the pseudogene TRBV3-2) and TRBJ1-5; TRBD1 might be the D (6 bases). CDR1 and CDR2 from the germline V gene are LGHDT and YNNKEL (reference sequence). The V gene lost 4 bases and the J gene lost 4 bases, with 14 bases spanning the gap. This CDR3 is built from 15 residues. Here the CDR3 DNA reads TGTGCCAGCAGCCCAATGGGGGCCGAGAATCAGCCCCAGCATTTT. It encodes CASSPMGAENQPQHF.

This clone was observed once. The V gene is TRBV9, the J gene TRBJ2-1, with 13 bases aligning to TRBD2. Unmatched junction bases numbered 1, after V lost 4 bases and J lost 3 bases. This CDR3 is built from 15 residues. Germline CDR1 reads SGDLS; CDR2 reads YYNGEE. The CDR3 sequence is CASSRLAGGYNEQFF. In nucleotides, the CDR3 is TGTGCCAGCAGCCGACTAGCGGGGGGCTACAATGAGCAGTTCTTC. Based on the CDR3 plus reference TRBV9 and TRBJ2-1, the full variable domain is DSGVTQTPKHLITATGQRVTLRCSPRSGDLSVYWYQQSLDQGLQFLIQYYNGEERAKGNILERFSAQQFPDLHSELNLSSLELGDSALYFCASSRLAGGYNEQFFGPGTRLTVL.

The chain carries TRBV27 and TRBJ2-3; 10 nucleotides match TRBD1. The CDR3 totals 16 residues. The trim removed 1 base at V and 2 bases at J, leaving 3 bases unmatched. Per the germline V gene, CDR1 is MNHEY and CDR2 is SMNVEV (reference sequence). The CDR3 nucleotides are TGTGCCAGCAGTTTATTCGGGACAGGGGCCACAGATACGCAGTATTTT. This translates into CASSLFGTGATDTQYF.

The chain uses TRBV4-2 and TRBJ2-6; the D gene is possibly TRBD1 (5 bases). The CDR3 totals 16 residues. V dropped 7 bases and J dropped 0 bases, with 13 bases sitting between them. CDR1 and CDR2 from the germline V gene are LGHNA and YNFKEQ. The DNA of the CDR3 is TGTGCCAGCAATCCAGGGCCCTACTCTGGGGCCAACGTCCTGACTTTC. Amino acid sequence: CASNPGPYSGANVLTF.

This chain connects TRBV7-3 to TRBJ2-3, with a tentative D call TRBD1 (6 bases). The CDR3 has 14 residues. The germline V and J ends were trimmed by 11 bases and 1 base, with 16 bases remaining between them. Germline loops: CDR1 SGHTA, CDR2 FQGTGA. The DNA for the CDR3 is TGTGCCTCATCTGAGGGGGAAGGCACAGATACGCAGTATTTT. This sequence encodes CASSEGEGTDTQYF.

The rearrangement joins TRBV5-6 to TRBJ2-5; D remains unclear. Germline V gene sequence: CDR1 SGHDT, CDR2 YYEEEE. The V gene lost 5 bases and the J gene lost 2 bases, with 10 bases spanning the gap. The CDR3 sequence is 13 residues long. DNA of the CDR3: TGTGCCAGCAGTTCGGACGGACAAGAGACCCAGTACTTC. This sequence encodes CASSSDGQETQYF.

V gene TRBV3-1 (or the pseudogene TRBV3-2) combines with J gene TRBJ1-1; D possibly corresponds to TRBD1 (6 bases). Germline-derived CDR1 and CDR2 are LGHDT and YNNKEL (reference sequence). Trimming stripped 3 bases from V and 3 bases from J, with 11 bases between. CDR3 length equals 14 residues. CDR3 residues: CASSHSGVDTEAFF. The CDR3 nucleotides are TGTGCCAGCAGCCATTCAGGGGTGGACACTGAAGCTTTCTTT.

The chain carries TRBV4-2 and TRBJ2-1, with TRBD2 matching over 10 bases. This CDR3 contains 15 residues. The germline gives CDR1 LGHNA, CDR2 YNFKEQ. The ends lost 0 bases at V and 9 bases at J; junction bases unmatched: 5. The CDR3 sequence is CASSQDRTSGGEQFF. The CDR3 DNA reads as TGTGCCAGCAGCCAAGATAGGACTAGCGGAGGTGAGCAGTTCTTC.

The chain links TRBV3-1 (or the pseudogene TRBV3-2) to TRBJ2-2; 7 positions agree with TRBD1. Germline V gene lookup returns CDR1 LGHDT and CDR2 YNNKEL (reference sequence). The J segment lost 8 bases and the V segment lost 4 bases, leaving 4 bases of the junction unmatched. The CDR3 loop spans 13 amino acids. CDR3 sequence (DNA): TGTGCCAGCAGCCTCCCGGGACAGGGGGAGCTGTTTTTT. Its protein product is CASSLPGQGELFF.

This clone was detected a few times. V gene TRBV28 combines with J gene TRBJ2-3; 14 bases agree with TRBD2. Germline values: CDR1 MDHEN, CDR2 SYDVKM. Trimming removed 5 bases from V and 5 bases from J; junction bases left unmatched: 9. The CDR3 spans 17 residues. CDR3 amino acids: CASSPAPGLAGVDTQYF. Written as DNA, the CDR3 is TGTGCCAGCAGTCCCGCCCCGGGACTAGCGGGAGTAGATACGCAGTATTTT. The full variable domain, completed using reference TRBV28 and TRBJ2-3, is DVKVTQSSRYLVKRTGEKVFLECVQDMDHENMFWYRQDPGLGLRLIYFSYDVKMKEKGDIPEGYSVSREKKERFSLILESASTNQTSMYLCASSPAPGLAGVDTQYFGPGTRLTVL.

The chain combines TRBV4-2 with TRBJ2-7; possible D gene TRBD2, 5 bases. Germline CDR1 LGHNA, CDR2 YNFKEQ. V was cut by 0 bases and J by 3 bases, with 15 bases left in between. The CDR3 has 16 amino acids. The CDR3 sequence is CASSQEGRGRGYEQYF. In DNA form, the CDR3 reads TGTGCCAGCAGCCAAGAGGGGAGAGGGAGAGGCTACGAGCAGTACTTC.

The V call is TRBV28, the J call TRBJ2-1, with D perhaps matching TRBD2 (5 bases). The V end lost 10 bases, the J end lost 5 bases, and 15 bases lay between the germline ends. Germline lookup yields CDR1 MDHEN and CDR2 SYDVKM. The CDR3 extends over 13 amino acids. The CDR3 coding sequence is TGTGCCACCGGGGTTTACAGAAACAATGAGCAGTTCTTC. Encoded protein: CATGVYRNNEQFF.

The DNA for the CDR3 is TGTGCCAGCAGTGAAGTGGGCAGGGGGCTTGAAAAACTGTTTTTT. Translating gives CASSEVGRGLEKLFF. The rearrangement uses TRBV2 and TRBJ1-4, with 8 bases aligning to TRBD1. Looked up from germline, CDR1 is SNHLY and CDR2 is FYNNEI. Unmatched junction bases numbered 5, after V lost 1 base and J lost 7 bases. CDR3 size: 15 residues.

The gene calls are TRBV27 and TRBJ1-2; D possibly corresponds to TRBD1 (6 bases). CDR1 MNHEY and CDR2 SMNVEV come from the germline V gene (reference sequence). V was cut by 5 bases and J by 8 bases, with 12 bases left in between. The CDR3 consists of 12 residues. The CDR3: CASSHREGGYTF. CDR3 DNA: TGTGCCAGCAGTCACAGGGAGGGGGGCTACACCTTC.

The CDR3 sequence: CASSVMNTEAFF. DNA of the CDR3: TGTGCCAGCAGCGTAATGAACACTGAAGCTTTCTTT. The chain recombines TRBV12-3 or TRBV12-4 with TRBJ1-1; D not resolved. The V end lost 6 bases, the J end lost 0 bases, and 5 bases lay between the germline ends. The CDR3 loop spans 12 amino acids.

The genes are TRBV7-2 and TRBJ2-3; no firm D call. CDR3 length equals 14 residues. Germline-derived CDR1 and CDR2 are SGHTA and FQGNSA. Deletions cut 5 bases from V and 2 bases from J, with 11 bases between. The CDR3 is CASSPDLNTDTQYF. CDR3 coding DNA: TGTGCCAGCAGCCCGGACCTTAACACAGATACGCAGTATTTT.

The chain links TRBV28 to TRBJ2-7; TRBD2 agrees at 9 bases. The CDR3 sequence is 16 residues long. The germline V gene has CDR1 MDHEN and CDR2 SYDVKM. V trimming: 5 bases; J trimming: 5 bases; junction bases outside the gene matches: 13. CDR3 sequence: CASSIRGGSGRNEQYF. The CDR3 region has the DNA TGTGCCAGCAGTATCAGAGGCGGGAGCGGGAGGAACGAGCAGTACTTC.

Comments on this clone: The same CDR3 arises from other DNA sequences in this sample as well. The chain joins TRBV12-3 or TRBV12-4 to TRBJ1-1; unclear D gene. Trimming pared 3 bases from V and 5 bases from J, leaving 4 bases between. The CDR3 contains 11 residues. The CDR3 spells CASSFNTEAFF. The DNA for the CDR3 is TGTGCCAGCAGTTTTAATACTGAAGCTTTCTTT.

This clone was seen only once. The J gene is TRBJ1-1, the V gene TRBV18, with a tentative D call TRBD1 (5 bases). The CDR3 totals 13 residues. With 6 bases removed from V and 3 bases from J, the gap between germline ends came to 11 bases. Looked up from germline, CDR1 is KGHSH and CDR2 is LQKENI. CDR3 protein: CASSSREDTEAFF. The CDR3 coding sequence is TGTGCCAGCTCTAGCAGGGAGGACACTGAAGCTTTCTTT. The full variable domain, its missing parts supplied by reference TRBV18 and TRBJ1-1, is NAGVMQNPRHLVRRRGQEARLRCSPMKGHSHVYWYRQLPEEGLKFMVYLQKENIIDESGMPKERFSAEFPKEGPSILRIQQVVRGDSAAYFCASSSREDTEAFFGQGTRLTVV.

The chain combines TRBV5-6 with TRBJ2-1; D is undetermined. The CDR3 is 11 amino acids. V was cut by 0 bases and J by 9 bases, with 4 bases left in between. The V gene's germline CDR1 is SGHDT and CDR2 YYEEEE. The CDR3 bases are TGTGCCAGCAGCTTGGCGGGTGAGCAGTTCTTC. Its protein product is CASSLAGEQFF.

This chain links TRBV11-2 with TRBJ2-7; no clear D. The V gene's germline CDR1 is SGHAT and CDR2 FQNNGV. There are 13 residues in the CDR3. V was shortened by 1 base and J by 4 bases, with 8 bases between the two germline ends. In DNA form, the CDR3 reads TGTGCCAGCAGCTTAGTTTTAGGGTACGAGCAGTACTTC. This translates into CASSLVLGYEQYF.

The rearrangement joins TRBV19 to TRBJ2-2; TRBD2 is a possible D gene (7 bases). V was pared by 3 bases and J by 6 bases, with 17 bases between. Per germline, CDR1 LNHDA and CDR2 SQIVND (reference sequence). The CDR3 length is 16 residues. In DNA, the CDR3 is TGTGCCAGTAGTATCGGGGGGCCCGGGAGAGCCGGGGAGCTGTTTTTT. Its protein is CASSIGGPGRAGELFF.

This clone was seen once. The rearrangement joins TRBV28 to TRBJ2-7, with a weak D call TRBD2 (5 bases). The V end lost 2 bases, the J end lost 3 bases, and 8 bases lay between the germline ends. The CDR3 sequence is 13 residues long. Germline CDR1 reads MDHEN; CDR2 reads SYDVKM. The DNA of the CDR3 is TGTGCCAGCAGTTTAAGCGGAGGCTACGAGCAGTACTTC. Residues: CASSLSGGYEQYF.